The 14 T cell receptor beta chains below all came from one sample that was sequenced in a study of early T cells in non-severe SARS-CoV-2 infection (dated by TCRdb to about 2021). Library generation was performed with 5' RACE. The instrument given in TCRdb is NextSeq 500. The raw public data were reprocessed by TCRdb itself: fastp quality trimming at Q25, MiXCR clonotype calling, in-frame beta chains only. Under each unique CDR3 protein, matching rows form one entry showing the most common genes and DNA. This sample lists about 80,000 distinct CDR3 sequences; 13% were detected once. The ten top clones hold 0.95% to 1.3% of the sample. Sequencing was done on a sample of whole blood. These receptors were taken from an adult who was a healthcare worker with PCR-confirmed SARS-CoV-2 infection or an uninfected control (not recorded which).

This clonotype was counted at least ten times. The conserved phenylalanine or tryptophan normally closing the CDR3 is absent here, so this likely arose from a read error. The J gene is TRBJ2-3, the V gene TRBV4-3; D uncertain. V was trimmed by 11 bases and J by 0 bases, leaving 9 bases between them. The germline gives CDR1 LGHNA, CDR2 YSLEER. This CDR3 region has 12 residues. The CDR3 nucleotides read TGCGCCCGGTCCCTCAGCACAGATACGCAGTATCTT. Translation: CARSLSTDTQYL.

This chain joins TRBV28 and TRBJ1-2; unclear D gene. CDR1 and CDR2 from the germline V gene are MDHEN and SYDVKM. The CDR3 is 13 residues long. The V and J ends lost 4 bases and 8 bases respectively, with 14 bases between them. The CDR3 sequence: CASSSPPGGGYTF. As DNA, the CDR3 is TGTGCCAGCAGTTCTCCCCCCGGCGGCGGCTACACCTTC.

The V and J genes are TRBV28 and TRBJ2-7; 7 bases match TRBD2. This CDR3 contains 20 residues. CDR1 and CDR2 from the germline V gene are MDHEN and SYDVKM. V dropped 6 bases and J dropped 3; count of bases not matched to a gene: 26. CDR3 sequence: CASSFDSTKLARGNRYEQYF. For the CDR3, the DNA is TGTGCCAGCAGCTTCGATTCAACCAAACTAGCGCGGGGGAACCGCTACGAGCAGTACTTC.

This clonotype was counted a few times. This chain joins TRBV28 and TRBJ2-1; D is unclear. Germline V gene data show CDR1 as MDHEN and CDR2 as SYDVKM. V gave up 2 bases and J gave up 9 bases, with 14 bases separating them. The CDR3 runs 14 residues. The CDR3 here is CASSLGLQSGEQFF. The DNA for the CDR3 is TGTGCCAGCAGTTTAGGGCTACAGAGTGGTGAGCAGTTCTTC.

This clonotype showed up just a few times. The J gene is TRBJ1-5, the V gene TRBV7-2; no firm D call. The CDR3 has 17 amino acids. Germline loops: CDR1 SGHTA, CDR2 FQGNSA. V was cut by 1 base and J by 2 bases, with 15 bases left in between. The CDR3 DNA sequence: TGTGCCAGCAGCTTAGTATGGTCGGGAGAGGGCAATCAGCCCCAGCATTTT. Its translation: CASSLVWSGEGNQPQHF. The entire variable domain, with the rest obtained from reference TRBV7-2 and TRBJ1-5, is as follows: GAGVSQSPSNKVTEKGKDVELRCDPISGHTALYWYRQSLGQGLEFLIYFQGNSAPDKSGLPSDRFSAERTGGSVSTLTIQRTQQEDSAVYLCASSLVWSGEGNQPQHFGDGTRLSIL.

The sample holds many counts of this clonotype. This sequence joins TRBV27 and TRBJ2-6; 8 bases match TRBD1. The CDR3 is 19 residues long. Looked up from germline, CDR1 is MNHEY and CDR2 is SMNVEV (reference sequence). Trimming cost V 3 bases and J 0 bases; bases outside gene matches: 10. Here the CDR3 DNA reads TGTGCCAGCAGTTTGACACCGGGACAGGATTACTCTGGGGCCAACGTCCTGACTTTC. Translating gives CASSLTPGQDYSGANVLTF.

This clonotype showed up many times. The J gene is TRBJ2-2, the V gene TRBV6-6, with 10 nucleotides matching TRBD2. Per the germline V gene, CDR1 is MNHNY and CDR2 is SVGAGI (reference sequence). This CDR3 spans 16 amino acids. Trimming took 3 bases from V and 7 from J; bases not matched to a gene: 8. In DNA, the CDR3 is TGTGCCAGCAGTTATCCACTAGCGGGGAGCGGCGGGGAGCTGTTTTTT. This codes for CASSYPLAGSGGELFF.

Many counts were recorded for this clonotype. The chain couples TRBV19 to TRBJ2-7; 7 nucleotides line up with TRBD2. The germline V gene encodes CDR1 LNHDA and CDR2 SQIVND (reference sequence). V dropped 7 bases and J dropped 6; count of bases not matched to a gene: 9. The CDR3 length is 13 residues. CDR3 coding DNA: TGTGCCAGTAATCACGCGGGGGACGGCGAGCAGTACTTC. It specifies CASNHAGDGEQYF.

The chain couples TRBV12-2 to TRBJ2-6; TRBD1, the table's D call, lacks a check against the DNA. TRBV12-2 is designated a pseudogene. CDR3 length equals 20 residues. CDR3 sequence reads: CASRLAMGSPSFSGANVLTF. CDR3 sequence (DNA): TGTGCAAGTCGCTTAGCGATGGGCTCCCCATCATTTTCTGGGGCCAACGTCCTGACTTTC.

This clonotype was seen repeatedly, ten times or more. Here the CDR3 reads CASTNAGANVLTF. The DNA for the CDR3 is TGTGCCAGCACCAACGCTGGGGCCAACGTCCTGACTTTC. This rearrangement joins TRBV28 to TRBJ2-6; D gene unclear. V gave up 7 bases and J gave up 2 bases, with 6 bases separating them. The CDR3 runs 13 residues. Germline V gene lookup returns CDR1 MDHEN and CDR2 SYDVKM.

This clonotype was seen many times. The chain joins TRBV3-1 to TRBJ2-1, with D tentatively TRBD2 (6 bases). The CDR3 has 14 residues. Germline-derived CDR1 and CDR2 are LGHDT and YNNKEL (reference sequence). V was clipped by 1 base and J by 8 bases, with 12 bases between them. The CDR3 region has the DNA TGTGCCAGCAGCCAAGGACTAGTGGTAGATGAGCAGTTCTTC. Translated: CASSQGLVVDEQFF.

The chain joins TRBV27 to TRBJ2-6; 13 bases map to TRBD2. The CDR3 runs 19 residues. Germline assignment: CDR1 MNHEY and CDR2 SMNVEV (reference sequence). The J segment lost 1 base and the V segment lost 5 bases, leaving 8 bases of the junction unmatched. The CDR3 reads CASSHWGLAGLSGANVLTF. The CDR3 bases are TGTGCCAGCAGTCACTGGGGACTAGCGGGATTATCTGGGGCCAACGTCCTGACTTTC. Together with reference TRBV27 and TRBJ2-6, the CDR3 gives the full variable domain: EAQVTQNPRYLITVTGKKLTVTCSQNMNHEYMSWYRQDPGLGLRQIYYSMNVEVTDKGDVPEGYKVSRKEKRNFPLILESPSPNQTSLYFCASSHWGLAGLSGANVLTFGAGSRLTVL.

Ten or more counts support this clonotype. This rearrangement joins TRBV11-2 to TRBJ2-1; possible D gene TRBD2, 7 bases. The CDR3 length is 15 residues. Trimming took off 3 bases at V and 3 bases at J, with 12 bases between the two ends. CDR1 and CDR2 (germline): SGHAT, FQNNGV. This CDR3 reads CASSFQGGGYNEQFF. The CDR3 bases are TGTGCCAGCAGCTTCCAAGGGGGGGGCTACAATGAGCAGTTCTTC. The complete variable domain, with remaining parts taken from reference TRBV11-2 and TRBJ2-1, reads EAGVAQSPRYKIIEKRQSVAFWCNPISGHATLYWYQQILGQGPKLLIQFQNNGVVDDSQLPKDRFSAERLKGVDSTLKIQPAKLEDSAVYLCASSFQGGGYNEQFFGPGTRLTVL.

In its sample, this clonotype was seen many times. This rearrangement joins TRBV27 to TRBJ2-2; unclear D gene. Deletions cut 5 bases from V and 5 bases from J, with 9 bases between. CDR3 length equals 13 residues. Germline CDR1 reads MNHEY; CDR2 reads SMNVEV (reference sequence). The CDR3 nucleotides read TGTGCCAGCAGTCCGGGTTGGACCGGGGAGCTGTTTTTT. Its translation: CASSPGWTGELFF.